What follows describes a single TCR beta chain. Its antigen is still unknown. The data were taken from a study of cytomegalovirus exposure and HLA in healthy donors. General observations from the study: Reportedly, TCR beta sequences accurately predicted HLA-A and HLA-B alleles in most subjects. TCR sequences were mostly rare, though some public TCRs occurred in many donors. For cytomegalovirus status, the classifier reportedly gave diagnoses with high specificity and sensitivity.

PCR amplification relied on 60 Vbeta primers (plus 13 Jbeta primers). The table came from immunoSEQ multiplex PCR; TCRdb's copy has only in-frame clones and leaves some out. Reported are 80,000 to 100,000 clones; the ten largest clones contain under 4.5%. The germline CDR1 and CDR2 sequences are SGHNT and YYREEE (reference sequence). Trimming shortened V by 3 bases and J by 8 bases, and 18 bases separated the two germline ends. This CDR3 is 15 amino acids long. This rearrangement joins TRBV5-4 to TRBJ2-1; no firm D call. Sequenced input: PBMCs. The origin of this receptor is a young woman in good health and CMV-seronegative. The CDR3 loop reads CASSSPKRLGDEQFF. Written as DNA, the CDR3 is TGTGCCAGCAGCTCGCCGAAGAGACTTGGTGATGAGCAGTTCTTC.